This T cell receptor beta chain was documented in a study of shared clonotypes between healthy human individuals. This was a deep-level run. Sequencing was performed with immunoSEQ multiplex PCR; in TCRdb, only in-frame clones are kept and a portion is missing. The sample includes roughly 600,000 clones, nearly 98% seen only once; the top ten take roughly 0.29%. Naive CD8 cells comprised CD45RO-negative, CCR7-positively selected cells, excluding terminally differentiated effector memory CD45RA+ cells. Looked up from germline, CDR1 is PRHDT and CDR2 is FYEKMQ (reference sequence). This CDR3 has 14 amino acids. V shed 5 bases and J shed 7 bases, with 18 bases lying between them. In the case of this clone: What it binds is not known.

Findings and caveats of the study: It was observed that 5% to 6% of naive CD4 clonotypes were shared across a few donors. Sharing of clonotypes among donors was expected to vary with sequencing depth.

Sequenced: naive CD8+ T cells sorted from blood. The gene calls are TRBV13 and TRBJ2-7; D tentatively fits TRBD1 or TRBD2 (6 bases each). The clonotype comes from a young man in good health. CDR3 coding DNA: TGTGCCAGCAGCACACAGGGACTGCACGGTGAGCAGTACTTC. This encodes CASSTQGLHGEQYF.